Reported below is one TCR beta chain. The data derive from a study of blood T cell repertoires in COVID-19. Study details: T cells, B-cell-depleted T cells, or PBMCs provided the cDNA or gDNA that served as material.

Only in-frame clones appear in the TCRdb table, and some are missing; sequencing was by immunoSEQ multiplex PCR. Here the sample spans around 77,000 clones, around 86% being singletons. This CDR3 has 11 residues. V was pared by 5 bases and J by 9 bases, with 8 bases between. Sequenced sample: peripheral blood. The TCR sequence derives from a man between 65 and 85 years old with active or convalescent COVID-19. V usage is TRBV12-3 or TRBV12-4 and J usage is TRBJ1-5, with D perhaps matching TRBD1 (5 bases). In nucleotides, the CDR3 is TGTGCCAGCAGTCCCGGGGGGCCCCAGCATTTT. Translation gives CASSPGGPQHF.